This T cell receptor beta chain comes out of a study of response to subunit inactivated influenza vaccine. Whole-study findings and limits: Few new T cells, the authors suggested, are recruited by each seasonal influenza vaccination.

TCRdb passed the RT-PCR reads through MiXCR, listing each CDR3 protein once. This table holds 610,000 or so distinct CDR3 sequences, 14% found once. Points on this clonotype: Its target is unknown.

This specimen was PBMCs from blood, taken roughly 13 days after vaccination. This clonotype originated in a man in his fifties who received an inactivated influenza vaccine.

The CDR3 sequence is CATSDLSGAPYNEQFF. CDR3 DNA sequence: TGTGCCACCAGTGATTTGTCTGGGGCCCCCTACAATGAGCAGTTCTTC. This rearrangement joins TRBV24-1 to TRBJ2-1, with D perhaps TRBD1 (5 bases). Germline V gene lookup returns CDR1 KGHDR and CDR2 SFDVKD. The CDR3 consists of 16 residues. Trimming cost V 0 bases and J 2 bases, with 10 bases left between them.